This is a list of T cell receptor beta chains from one sample in a study of technical replicates of blood from a few donors. Only in-frame clones appear in the TCRdb table, and some are missing; sequencing was by immunoSEQ multiplex PCR. This table holds roughly 62,000 clones, about 95% found once. Sequencing input: PBMCs. These receptors came from a human donor in good health. Some clones in this sample may be carry-over from other donors' samples. Both conserved end residues are part of each CDR3. Each record gives: clone size, J gene, D gene, V gene, CDR3 DNA, CDR3 protein. D genes are given only for firm matches. Some rows have no size entry. The others give once, few or many, or a class for an expanded clone.

abundance: NA
j_gene: TRBJ2-4
d_gene: TRBD1
v_gene: TRBV7-9
CDR3nt: TGTGCCAGCAGCGACGGACAGGGGTCCGACATTCAGTACTTC
CDR3aa: CASSDGQGSDIQYF

abundance: NA
j_gene: TRBJ1-6
d_gene: TRBD1
v_gene: TRBV27
CDR3nt: TGTGCCAGCAGGGTTGGACAGGGACTTGATAATTCACCCCTCCACTTT
CDR3aa: CASRVGQGLDNSPLHF

abundance: NA
j_gene: TRBJ2-1
d_gene: TRBD2
v_gene: TRBV18
CDR3nt: TGTGCCAGCTCATACCGGGAGGATGGTGAGCAGTTCTTC
CDR3aa: CASSYREDGEQFF

abundance: NA
j_gene: TRBJ1-2
d_gene: TRBD1
v_gene: TRBV19
CDR3nt: TGTGCCAGTAGTAGGCAGGGACAGGGGGCCGGCTATGGCTACACCTTC
CDR3aa: CASSRQGQGAGYGYTF

abundance: NA
j_gene: TRBJ2-5
d_gene: TRBD2
v_gene: TRBV7-3
CDR3nt: TGTGCCAGCAGCTTAGGACTAGCGGGAGGGCCCCAGGAGACCCAGTACTTC
CDR3aa: CASSLGLAGGPQETQYF

abundance: NA
j_gene: TRBJ1-1
d_gene: NA
v_gene: TRBV7-8
CDR3nt: TGTGCCAGCAGCTTAGAAGGAGGGAGGGAAGCTTTCTTT
CDR3aa: CASSLEGGREAFF

abundance: once
j_gene: TRBJ2-7
d_gene: TRBD2
v_gene: TRBV7-3
CDR3nt: TGTGCCAGCAGCTTTGGCGGGAGAGGAGACGAGCAGTACTTC
CDR3aa: CASSFGGRGDEQYF

abundance: NA
j_gene: TRBJ2-7
d_gene: TRBD2
v_gene: TRBV7-9
CDR3nt: TGTGCCAGCAGCTCCCCCGGGGGGTACGAGCAGTACTTC
CDR3aa: CASSSPGGYEQYF

abundance: NA
j_gene: TRBJ2-1
d_gene: NA
v_gene: TRBV5-8
CDR3nt: TGTGCCAGCAGCTCCTATAAAAGCAATGAGCAGTTCTTC
CDR3aa: CASSSYKSNEQFF

abundance: NA
j_gene: TRBJ2-1
d_gene: NA
v_gene: TRBV5-4
CDR3nt: TGTGCCAGCAGAACCTGGGGGCTCGGGTACAATGAGCAGTTCTTC
CDR3aa: CASRTWGLGYNEQFF

abundance: NA
j_gene: TRBJ1-5
d_gene: TRBD1
v_gene: TRBV5-4
CDR3nt: TGTGCCAGCAGCCCCGGACAGGATCAGCCCCAGCATTTT
CDR3aa: CASSPGQDQPQHF

abundance: NA
j_gene: TRBJ2-2
d_gene: TRBD1
v_gene: TRBV11-2
CDR3nt: TGTGCCAGCAGCTCTATCGACAGGGGACGGACCGGGGAGCTGTTTTTT
CDR3aa: CASSSIDRGRTGELFF

abundance: NA
j_gene: TRBJ1-2
d_gene: NA
v_gene: TRBV9
CDR3nt: TGTGCCAGCAGCGTAGGCGGCACTAACTATGGCTACACCTTC
CDR3aa: CASSVGGTNYGYTF

abundance: NA
j_gene: TRBJ1-1
d_gene: NA
v_gene: TRBV11-3
CDR3nt: TGTGCCAGCAGCGGCGGGGCGAACACTGAAGCTTTCTTT
CDR3aa: CASSGGANTEAFF

abundance: NA
j_gene: TRBJ1-1
d_gene: NA
v_gene: TRBV7-3
CDR3nt: TGTGCCAGCAGCTTCGGAGAGAACACTGAAGCTTTCTTT
CDR3aa: CASSFGENTEAFF

abundance: NA
j_gene: TRBJ1-3
d_gene: NA
v_gene: TRBV6-5
CDR3nt: TGTGCCAGCAGAAACAGGGCTGGAAACACCATATATTTT
CDR3aa: CASRNRAGNTIYF

abundance: once
j_gene: TRBJ2-5
d_gene: NA
v_gene: TRBV5-4
CDR3nt: TGTGCCAGCAGCTTGGGCGGCCTAGGAGAGACCCAGTACTTC
CDR3aa: CASSLGGLGETQYF

abundance: NA
j_gene: TRBJ2-2
d_gene: NA
v_gene: TRBV10-1
CDR3nt: TGCGCCAGCATCCCCTACACCGGGGAGCTGTTTTTT
CDR3aa: CASIPYTGELFF

abundance: once
j_gene: TRBJ2-1
d_gene: NA
v_gene: TRBV27
CDR3nt: TGTGCCAGCAGTTTATCCAGATACAATGAGCAGTTCTTC
CDR3aa: CASSLSRYNEQFF

abundance: NA
j_gene: TRBJ2-6
d_gene: NA
v_gene: TRBV6-1
CDR3nt: TGTGCCAGCAGCCACCCGGGGTCTGGGGCCAACGTCCTGACTTTC
CDR3aa: CASSHPGSGANVLTF

abundance: NA
j_gene: TRBJ1-6
d_gene: NA
v_gene: TRBV5-4
CDR3nt: TGTGCCAGCAGCTTGGTGGGCAGCCCGCGCACCCTCCACTTT
CDR3aa: CASSLVGSPRTLHF

abundance: few
j_gene: TRBJ1-6
d_gene: TRBD1
v_gene: TRBV6-1
CDR3nt: TGTGCCAGCAGGGACCGGGACAGATTGAATTCACCCCTCCACTTT
CDR3aa: CASRDRDRLNSPLHF

abundance: once
j_gene: TRBJ1-1
d_gene: NA
v_gene: TRBV6-1
CDR3nt: TGTGCCAGCAGAAGACCCGACGGGGTGTACACTGAAGCTTTCTTT
CDR3aa: CASRRPDGVYTEAFF

abundance: NA
j_gene: TRBJ1-1
d_gene: NA
v_gene: TRBV7-9
CDR3nt: TGTGCCAGCAGCTTTGAAGGGGGCACTGAAGCTTTCTTT
CDR3aa: CASSFEGGTEAFF

abundance: NA
j_gene: TRBJ2-7
d_gene: TRBD1
v_gene: TRBV2
CDR3nt: TGTGCCAGCAGTCCGGGACAGGGATACCACGAGCAGTACTTC
CDR3aa: CASSPGQGYHEQYF

abundance: NA
j_gene: TRBJ1-2
d_gene: NA
v_gene: TRBV7-2
CDR3nt: TGTGCCAGCAGCTTACCCGAAGCCTATGGCTACACCTTC
CDR3aa: CASSLPEAYGYTF

abundance: once
j_gene: TRBJ2-2
d_gene: NA
v_gene: TRBV5-4
CDR3nt: TGTGCCAGCAGTATTCTCGGGGTGAACACCGGGGAGCTGTTTTTT
CDR3aa: CASSILGVNTGELFF